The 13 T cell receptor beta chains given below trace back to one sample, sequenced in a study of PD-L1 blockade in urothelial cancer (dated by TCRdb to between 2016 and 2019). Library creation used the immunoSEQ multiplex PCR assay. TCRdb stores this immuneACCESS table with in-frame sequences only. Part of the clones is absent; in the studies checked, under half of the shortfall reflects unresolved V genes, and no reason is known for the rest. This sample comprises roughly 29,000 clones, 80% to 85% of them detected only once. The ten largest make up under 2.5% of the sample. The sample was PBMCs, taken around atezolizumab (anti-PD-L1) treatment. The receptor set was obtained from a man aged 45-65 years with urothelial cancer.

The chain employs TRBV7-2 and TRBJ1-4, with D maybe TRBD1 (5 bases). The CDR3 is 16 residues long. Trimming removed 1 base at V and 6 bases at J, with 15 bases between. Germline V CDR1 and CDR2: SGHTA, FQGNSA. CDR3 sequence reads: CASSLGLEGIHEKLFF. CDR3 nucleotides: TGTGCCAGCAGCTTAGGTTTGGAGGGGATCCATGAAAAACTGTTTTTT. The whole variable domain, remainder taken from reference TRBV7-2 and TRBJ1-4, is GAGVSQSPSNKVTEKGKDVELRCDPISGHTALYWYRQSLGQGLEFLIYFQGNSAPDKSGLPSDRFSAERTGGSVSTLTIQRTQQEDSAVYLCASSLGLEGIHEKLFFGSGTQLSVL.

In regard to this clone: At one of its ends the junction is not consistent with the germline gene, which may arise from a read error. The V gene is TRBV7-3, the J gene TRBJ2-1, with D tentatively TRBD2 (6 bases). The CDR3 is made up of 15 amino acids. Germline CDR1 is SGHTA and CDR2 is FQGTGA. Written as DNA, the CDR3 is TGTGCCAGCAGCTTAACCCGGGACTCCTTCAATGAGCAGTTCTTC. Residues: CASSLTRDSFNEQFF.

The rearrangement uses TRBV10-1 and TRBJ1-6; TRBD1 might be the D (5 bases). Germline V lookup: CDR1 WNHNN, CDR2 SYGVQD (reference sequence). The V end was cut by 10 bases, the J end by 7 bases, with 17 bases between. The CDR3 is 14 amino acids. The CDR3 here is CATSLGGENSPLHF. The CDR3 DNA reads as TGCGCCACCTCCCTGGGGGGTGAGAATTCACCCCTCCACTTT.

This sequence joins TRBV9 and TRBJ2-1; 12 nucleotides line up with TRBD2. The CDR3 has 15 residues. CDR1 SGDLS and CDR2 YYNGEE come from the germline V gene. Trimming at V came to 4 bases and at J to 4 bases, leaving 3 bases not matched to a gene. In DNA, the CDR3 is TGTGCCAGCAGCAGGACTAGCGGGGCTTACAATGAGCAGTTCTTC. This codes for CASSRTSGAYNEQFF. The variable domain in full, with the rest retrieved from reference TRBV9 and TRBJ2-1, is DSGVTQTPKHLITATGQRVTLRCSPRSGDLSVYWYQQSLDQGLQFLIQYYNGEERAKGNILERFSAQQFPDLHSELNLSSLELGDSALYFCASSRTSGAYNEQFFGPGTRLTVL.

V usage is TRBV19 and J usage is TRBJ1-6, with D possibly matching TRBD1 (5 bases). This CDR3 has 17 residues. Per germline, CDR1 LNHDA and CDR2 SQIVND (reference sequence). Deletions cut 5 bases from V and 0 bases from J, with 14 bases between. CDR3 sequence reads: CASSPRQKSSYNSPLHF. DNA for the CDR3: TGTGCCAGTAGTCCTAGACAGAAAAGCTCCTATAATTCACCCCTCCACTTT.

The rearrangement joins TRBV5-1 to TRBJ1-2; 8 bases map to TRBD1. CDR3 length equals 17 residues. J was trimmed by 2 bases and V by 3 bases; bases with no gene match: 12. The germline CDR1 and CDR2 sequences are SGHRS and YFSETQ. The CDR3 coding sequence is TGCGCCAGCAGCTACGATGGGGCGACAGGGGCAAACTATGGCTACACCTTC. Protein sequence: CASSYDGATGANYGYTF.

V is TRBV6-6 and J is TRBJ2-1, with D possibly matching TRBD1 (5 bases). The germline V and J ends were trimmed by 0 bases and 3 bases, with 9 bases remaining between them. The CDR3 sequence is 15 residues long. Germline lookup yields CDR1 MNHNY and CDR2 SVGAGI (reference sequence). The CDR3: CASSYSGQHYNEQFF. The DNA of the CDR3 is TGTGCCAGCAGTTACTCCGGACAACACTACAATGAGCAGTTCTTC.

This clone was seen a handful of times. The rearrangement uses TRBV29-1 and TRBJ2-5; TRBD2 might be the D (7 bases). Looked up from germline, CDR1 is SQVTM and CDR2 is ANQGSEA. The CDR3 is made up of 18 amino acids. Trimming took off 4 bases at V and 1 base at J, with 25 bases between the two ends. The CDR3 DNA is TGCAGCGTTGGGGGCCACAGGGCGACTAGCCGGACCCAAGAGACCCAGTACTTC. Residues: CSVGGHRATSRTQETQYF.

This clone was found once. The CDR3 region is CASRGSGREVADTQYF. The CDR3 DNA reads as TGTGCCAGCAGAGGGTCCGGGCGGGAGGTCGCAGATACGCAGTATTTT. The chain carries TRBV21-1 and TRBJ2-3; TRBD2 is the table's D call, not checked against the DNA. TRBV21-1 is a pseudogene locus. The CDR3 sequence is 16 residues long.

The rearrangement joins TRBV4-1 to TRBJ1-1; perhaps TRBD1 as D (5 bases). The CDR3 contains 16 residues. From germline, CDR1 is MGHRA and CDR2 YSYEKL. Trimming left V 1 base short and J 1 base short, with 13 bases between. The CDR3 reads CASSQGSQGGNTEAFF. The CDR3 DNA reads TGCGCCAGCAGCCAAGGGTCCCAGGGTGGGAACACTGAAGCTTTCTTT.

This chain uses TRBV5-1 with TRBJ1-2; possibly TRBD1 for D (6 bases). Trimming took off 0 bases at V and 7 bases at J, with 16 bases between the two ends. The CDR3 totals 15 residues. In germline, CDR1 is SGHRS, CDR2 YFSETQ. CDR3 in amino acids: CASSLDNREGGGYTF. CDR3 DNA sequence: TGCGCCAGCAGCTTGGACAACAGGGAGGGAGGTGGCTACACCTTC.

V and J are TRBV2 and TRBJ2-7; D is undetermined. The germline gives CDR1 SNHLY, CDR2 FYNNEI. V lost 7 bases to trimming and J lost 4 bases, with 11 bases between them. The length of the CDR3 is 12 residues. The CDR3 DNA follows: TGTGCCAGCACCCCCCAGTCGTACGAGCAGTACTTC. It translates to CASTPQSYEQYF.

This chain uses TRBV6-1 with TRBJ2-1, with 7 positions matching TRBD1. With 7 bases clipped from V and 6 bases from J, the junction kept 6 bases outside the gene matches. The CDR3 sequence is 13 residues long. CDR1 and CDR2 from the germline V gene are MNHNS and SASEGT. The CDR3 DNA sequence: TGTGCCAGCACCCACAGGGGCCCCAATGAGCAGTTCTTC. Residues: CASTHRGPNEQFF.